Here is one TCR beta chain with its context. These data originate in a study of blood T cell repertoires in COVID-19. Study information: The United States, Italy and Spain provided the acute and convalescent COVID-19 samples.

Generated by immunoSEQ multiplex PCR, the TCRdb table keeps only in-frame clones and is missing some. The sample carries about 240,000 clones, about 86% recorded once. From germline, CDR1 is MNHEY and CDR2 SMNVEV (reference sequence). V lost 5 bases to trimming and J lost 4 bases; unmatched junction nucleotides: 15. The CDR3 loop spans 18 amino acids. The TCR sequence derives from a man aged 60 to 69 with acute or convalescent COVID-19. The sequencing sample was made of peripheral blood. The genes are TRBV27 and TRBJ1-1; the match to TRBD1 covers 11 bases. Written as DNA, the CDR3 is TGTGCCAGCAGTCCCAGGACAGGGGGCGTCTTTACGGGCACTGAAGCTTTCTTT. Translating it yields CASSPRTGGVFTGTEAFF.